The 25 T cell receptor beta chains listed next were all sequenced from one sample in a study of cytomegalovirus exposure and HLA in healthy donors. The PCR used 60 Vbeta and 13 Jbeta primers. TCRdb's copy holds only in-frame clones and misses some; the assay was immunoSEQ multiplex PCR. The table lists over 100,000 clones, around 83% of them singletons. Sequencing was carried out using PBMCs. Receptors were obtained from a woman between 18 and 29 years old in good health and CMV-seropositive.

The chain carries TRBV9 and TRBJ2-2; 7 bases are a match to TRBD1. From germline, CDR1 is SGDLS and CDR2 YYNGEE. V lost 0 bases to trimming and J lost 1 base; unmatched junction nucleotides: 9. CDR3 length equals 18 residues. The CDR3 region is CASSVAQYGTVNTGELFF. Written as DNA, the CDR3 is TGTGCCAGCAGCGTAGCCCAGTACGGGACAGTGAACACCGGGGAGCTGTTTTTT.

The chain has TRBV29-1 and TRBJ2-3; 9 bases match TRBD1. The CDR3 spans 15 residues. V dropped 1 base and J dropped 4; count of bases not matched to a gene: 6. Germline lookup yields CDR1 SQVTM and CDR2 ANQGSEA. CDR3 nucleotides: TGCAGCGTTGAAGTGGGACAGGGTAAATCAGATACGCAGTATTTT. Protein sequence: CSVEVGQGKSDTQYF.

This chain links TRBV7-8 with TRBJ2-2, with TRBD2 matching over 12 bases. Germline V gene lookup returns CDR1 SGHVS and CDR2 FQNEAQ. The ends lost 4 bases at V and 6 bases at J; junction bases unmatched: 3. This CDR3 has 15 residues. This CDR3 is CASSYASGGAGELFF. Here the CDR3 DNA reads TGTGCCAGCAGCTACGCTAGCGGGGGGGCCGGGGAGCTGTTTTTT. Complete variable domain (other parts from reference TRBV7-8 and TRBJ2-2): GAGVSQSPRYKVAKRGQDVALRCDPISGHVSLFWYQQALGQGPEFLTYFQNEAQLDKSGLPSDRFFAERPEGSVSTLKIQRTQQEDSAVYLCASSYASGGAGELFFGEGSRLTVL.

The rearrangement uses TRBV27 and TRBJ2-1; D gene ambiguous. The CDR3 runs to 16 residues. Germline-derived CDR1 and CDR2 are MNHEY and SMNVEV (reference sequence). Trimming cost V 0 bases and J 0 bases, with 9 bases left between them. DNA for the CDR3: TGTGCCAGCAGTTTATCTGCAGCTAGCTCCTACAATGAGCAGTTCTTC. Its protein is CASSLSAASSYNEQFF.

A word on this clone: An end of the junction differs from the germline gene, which may be a read error. The rearrangement joins TRBV7-9 to TRBJ1-6, with 9 bases fitting TRBD1. There are 14 residues in the CDR3. The germline V gene has CDR1 SEHNR and CDR2 FQNEAQ (reference sequence). CDR3 sequence: CSSSWDRDNSPLHF. The CDR3, as DNA: TGTTCCAGCAGCTGGGACAGGGACAATTCACCCCTCCACTTT.

The V and J genes are TRBV6-5 and TRBJ2-1, with D perhaps matching TRBD2 (5 bases). CDR1 and CDR2 (germline): MNHEY, SVGAGI. The V gene lost 7 bases and the J gene lost 3 bases, with 16 bases spanning the gap. The CDR3 loop spans 15 amino acids. The CDR3 loop reads CASTPESGFYNEQFF. For the CDR3, the DNA is TGTGCCAGCACCCCAGAAAGCGGTTTCTACAATGAGCAGTTCTTC.

This clone occurred a few times. The J gene is TRBJ1-1, the V gene TRBV19; no reliable D call. V was clipped by 3 bases and J by 6 bases, with 8 bases between them. The germline CDR1 and CDR2 sequences are LNHDA and SQIVND (reference sequence). CDR3 size: 12 residues. This CDR3 reads CASSMRNAEAFF. The CDR3 bases are TGTGCCAGTAGTATGAGAAACGCTGAAGCTTTCTTT.

V gene TRBV11-2 combines with J gene TRBJ2-3; 8 nucleotides line up with TRBD2. CDR3 length equals 15 residues. After removal of 5 bases from V and 3 bases from J, the junction contained 7 bases not matched to a gene. Germline V gene lookup returns CDR1 SGHAT and CDR2 FQNNGV. CDR3 residues: CASSPGGGRTDTQYF. CDR3 bases: TGTGCCAGCAGCCCCGGGGGGGGGCGTACAGATACGCAGTATTTT.

This chain uses TRBV6-6 with TRBJ1-1; D remains unclear. CDR3 length equals 13 residues. Germline V gene sequence: CDR1 MNHNY, CDR2 SVGAGI (reference sequence). The V end was cut by 6 bases, the J end by 4 bases, with 12 bases between. CDR3 sequence (DNA): TGTGCCAGCAGCTATGACACGGCCACTGAAGCTTTCTTT. Translating gives CASSYDTATEAFF.

This chain uses TRBV27 with TRBJ2-7, with D tentatively TRBD1 (5 bases). The length of the CDR3 is 12 residues. V shed 7 bases and J shed 3 bases, with 10 bases lying between them. CDR1 is MNHEY, CDR2 SMNVEV, per germline (reference sequence). The CDR3 spells CASTSQGYEQYF. The CDR3 DNA is TGTGCCAGCACTTCTCAGGGCTACGAGCAGTACTTC.

This clone was observed a handful of times. The rearrangement joins TRBV25-1 to TRBJ2-1, with a possible D match to TRBD1 (6 bases). This CDR3 comprises 14 residues. Per germline, CDR1 MGHDK and CDR2 SYGVNS. V was shortened by 2 bases and J by 3 bases, with 8 bases between the two germline ends. In nucleotides, the CDR3 is TGTGCCAGCAGTGAAACAGGGTACTACAATGAGCAGTTCTTC. Translation gives CASSETGYYNEQFF. The entire variable domain, with the rest obtained from reference TRBV25-1 and TRBJ2-1, is as follows: EADIYQTPRYLVIGTGKKITLECSQTMGHDKMYWYQQDPGMELHLIHYSYGVNSTEKGDLSSESTVSRIRTEHFPLTLESARPSHTSQYLCASSETGYYNEQFFGPGTRLTVL.

The rearrangement uses TRBV27 and TRBJ1-1, with a weak D call TRBD1 (6 bases). Germline loops: CDR1 MNHEY, CDR2 SMNVEV (reference sequence). V dropped 3 bases and J dropped 1 base, with 15 bases sitting between them. The CDR3 loop spans 16 amino acids. Written as DNA, the CDR3 is TGTGCCAGCAGTTTTGGGGCAGGGGCCGGGAACACTGAAGCTTTCTTT. Its translation: CASSFGAGAGNTEAFF.

This clone has a handful of counts. The chain links TRBV28 to TRBJ2-5; no clear D. With 5 bases removed from V and 1 base from J, the gap between germline ends came to 11 bases. This CDR3 comprises 14 residues. CDR1 is MDHEN, CDR2 SYDVKM, per germline. The CDR3 region is CASSLQYSQETQYF. The CDR3 nucleotides read TGTGCCAGCAGTCTTCAATACTCCCAAGAGACCCAGTACTTC. Full variable domain (remainder filled in from reference TRBV28 and TRBJ2-5): DVKVTQSSRYLVKRTGEKVFLECVQDMDHENMFWYRQDPGLGLRLIYFSYDVKMKEKGDIPEGYSVSREKKERFSLILESASTNQTSMYLCASSLQYSQETQYFGPGTRLLVL.

The rearrangement joins TRBV30 to TRBJ2-5, with 7 bases lining up with TRBD2. Germline CDR1 GTSNPN, CDR2 SVGIG (reference sequence). V dropped 3 bases and J dropped 0; count of bases not matched to a gene: 4. This CDR3 has 14 amino acids. CDR3 residues: CAWRRGRYQETQYF. Here the CDR3 DNA reads TGTGCCTGGAGGCGGGGGAGGTACCAAGAGACCCAGTACTTC.

This clone has just one count. This sequence joins TRBV28 and TRBJ2-2; TRBD2 aligns across 8 bases. Trimming took 6 bases from V and 2 from J; bases not matched to a gene: 5. The CDR3 extends over 15 amino acids. Looked up from germline, CDR1 is MDHEN and CDR2 is SYDVKM. The CDR3: CASRTGLANTGELFF. CDR3 DNA: TGTGCCAGCAGGACTGGACTAGCCAACACCGGGGAGCTGTTTTTT.

The V and J genes are TRBV5-1 and TRBJ1-1; possibly TRBD1 for D (6 bases). The V and J ends lost 0 bases and 1 base respectively, with 10 bases between them. The germline V gene encodes CDR1 SGHRS and CDR2 YFSETQ. The CDR3 spans 15 residues. In DNA, the CDR3 is TGCGCCAGCAGCTTGGAAGGGGGGGCGAACACTGAAGCTTTCTTT. Protein product: CASSLEGGANTEAFF.

This chain uses TRBV5-6 with TRBJ2-3, with TRBD1 matching over 9 bases. CDR3 length: 17 residues. V lost 0 bases to trimming and J lost 0 bases; unmatched junction nucleotides: 5. Germline V lookup: CDR1 SGHDT, CDR2 YYEEEE. CDR3 nucleotide sequence: TGTGCCAGCAGCTTGGGCGGACAGGGGATGAGCACAGATACGCAGTATTTT. Encoded protein: CASSLGGQGMSTDTQYF.

The V gene is TRBV28, the J gene TRBJ2-5; 8 bases are shared with TRBD2. Germline trimming cut 5 bases from V and 1 base from J; bases unmatched to any gene: 6. CDR1 is MDHEN, CDR2 SYDVKM, per germline. This CDR3 contains 15 residues. Here the CDR3 DNA reads TGTGCCAGCAGTCGCCGGGAGGGCCCCCAAGAGACCCAGTACTTC. This gives the protein CASSRREGPQETQYF.

V usage is TRBV6-6 and J usage is TRBJ2-7; 8 bases are shared with TRBD1. The CDR3 runs 15 residues. Germline-derived CDR1 and CDR2 are MNHNY and SVGAGI (reference sequence). The V segment lost 7 bases and the J segment 0 bases; nucleotides outside the gene matches: 8. The CDR3 loop reads CASTPRQGSSYEQYF. CDR3 DNA sequence: TGTGCCAGCACCCCTCGACAGGGGAGCTCCTACGAGCAGTACTTC.

The V gene is TRBV25-1, the J gene TRBJ2-3; 11 bases are a match to TRBD2. The CDR3 loop spans 16 amino acids. V lost 3 bases to trimming and J lost 0 bases; unmatched junction nucleotides: 2. CDR1 MGHDK and CDR2 SYGVNS come from the germline V gene. This chain's CDR3 is CASSDSGGASTDTQYF. CDR3 coding DNA: TGTGCCAGCAGTGATAGCGGGGGGGCTAGCACAGATACGCAGTATTTT. Full variable domain (outside the CDR3, taken from reference TRBV25-1 and TRBJ2-3): EADIYQTPRYLVIGTGKKITLECSQTMGHDKMYWYQQDPGMELHLIHYSYGVNSTEKGDLSSESTVSRIRTEHFPLTLESARPSHTSQYLCASSDSGGASTDTQYFGPGTRLTVL.

The rearrangement joins TRBV4-1 to TRBJ2-7; 10 bases fit TRBD1. Germline V CDR1 and CDR2: MGHRA, YSYEKL. There are 13 residues in the CDR3. After removal of 6 bases from V and 2 bases from J, the junction contained 1 base not matched to a gene. DNA for the CDR3: TGCGCCAGCAGGGGGACAGGGGCCTACGAGCAGTACTTC. Amino acid sequence: CASRGTGAYEQYF.

About this clone itself: The junction departs from the called germline gene at one end, perhaps through a read error. The chain recombines TRBV6-5 with TRBJ1-5, with 7 bases aligning to TRBD1. Germline V gene lookup returns CDR1 MNHEY and CDR2 SVGAGI. CDR3 length: 16 amino acids. For the CDR3, the DNA is TGTGCCAGCAGTTACTCGCCCAGGGGGGAGCAATCAGCCCCAGCATTT. Its protein product is CASSYSPRGEQSAPAF.

This clone has only a few counts. As DNA, the CDR3 is TGTGCCAGCAGTGTCGTCCGGGAAGCTTTCTTT. Translating it yields CASSVVREAFF. V and J are TRBV6-1 and TRBJ1-1; D is ambiguous. Trimming removed 4 bases at V and 8 bases at J, with 8 bases between. Looked up from germline, CDR1 is MNHNS and CDR2 is SASEGT. The CDR3 loop spans 11 amino acids.

This clone was seen once. V usage is TRBV19 and J usage is TRBJ2-7; 8 nucleotides agree with TRBD1. CDR3 length: 14 residues. In germline, CDR1 is LNHDA, CDR2 SQIVND (reference sequence). Germline trimming cut 5 bases from V and 3 bases from J; bases unmatched to any gene: 6. The CDR3 DNA is TGTGCCAGTAGTGGAGGACAGGGCCTCTACGAGCAGTACTTC. Residues: CASSGGQGLYEQYF.

J is TRBJ2-5 and V is TRBV7-9; D is undetermined. V dropped 1 base and J dropped 1 base, with 4 bases sitting between them. The germline V gene encodes CDR1 SEHNR and CDR2 FQNEAQ (reference sequence). This CDR3 contains 13 residues. The CDR3, as DNA: TGTGCCAGCAGCTTAGATAGCCAAGAGACCCAGTACTTC. This sequence encodes CASSLDSQETQYF. Complete variable domain (other parts from reference TRBV7-9 and TRBJ2-5): DTGVSQNPRHKITKRGQNVTFRCDPISEHNRLYWYRQTLGQGPEFLTYFQNEAQLEKSRLLSDRFSAERPKGSFSTLEIQRTEQGDSAMYLCASSLDSQETQYFGPGTRLLVL.